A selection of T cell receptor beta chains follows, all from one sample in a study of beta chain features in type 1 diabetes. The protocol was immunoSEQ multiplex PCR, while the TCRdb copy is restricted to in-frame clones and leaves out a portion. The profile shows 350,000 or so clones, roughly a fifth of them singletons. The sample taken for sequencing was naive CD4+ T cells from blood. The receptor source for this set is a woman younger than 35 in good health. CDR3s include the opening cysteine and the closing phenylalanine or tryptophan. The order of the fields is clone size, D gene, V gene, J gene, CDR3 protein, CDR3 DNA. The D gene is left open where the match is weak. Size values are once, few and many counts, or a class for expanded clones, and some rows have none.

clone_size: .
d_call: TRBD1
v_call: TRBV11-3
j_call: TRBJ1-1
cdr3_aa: CASSLTGATEAFF
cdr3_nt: TGTGCCAGCAGCTTGACAGGGGCCACTGAAGCTTTCTTT

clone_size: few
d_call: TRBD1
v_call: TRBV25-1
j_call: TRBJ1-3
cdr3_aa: CASSEGLGQGAKGNTIYF
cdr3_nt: TGTGCCAGCAGTGAAGGTTTAGGACAGGGGGCGAAAGGAAACACCATATATTTT

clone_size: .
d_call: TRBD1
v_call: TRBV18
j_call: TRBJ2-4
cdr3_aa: CASSSRGQLSPQYF
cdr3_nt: TGTGCCAGCTCAAGCCGGGGACAGCTATCACCCCAGTACTTC

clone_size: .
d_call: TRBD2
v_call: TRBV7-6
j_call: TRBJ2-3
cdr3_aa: CASSPRGGRGTDTQYF
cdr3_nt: TGTGCCAGCAGTCCACGGGGGGGCCGGGGCACAGATACGCAGTATTTT

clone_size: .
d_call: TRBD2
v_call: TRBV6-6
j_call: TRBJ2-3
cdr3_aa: CASSYLGLAGDKGQYF
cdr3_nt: TGTGCCAGCAGTTACTTGGGACTAGCGGGGGATAAGGGGCAGTATTTT

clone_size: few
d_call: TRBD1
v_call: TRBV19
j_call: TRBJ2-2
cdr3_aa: CASSIPRTGNTGELFF
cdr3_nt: TGTGCCAGTAGTATACCGAGGACAGGGAACACCGGGGAGCTGTTTTTT

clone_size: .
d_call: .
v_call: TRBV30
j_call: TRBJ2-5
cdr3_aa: CAWSNMQETQYF
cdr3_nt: TGTGCCTGGAGTAATATGCAAGAGACCCAGTACTTC

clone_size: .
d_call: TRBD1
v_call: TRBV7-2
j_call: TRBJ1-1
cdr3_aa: CASSPTGGWTFF
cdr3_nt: TGTGCCAGCAGCCCCACAGGGGGCTGGACTTTCTTT

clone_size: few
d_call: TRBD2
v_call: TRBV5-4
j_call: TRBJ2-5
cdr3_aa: CASSLGLAETQYF
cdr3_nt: TGTGCCAGCAGCTTGGGACTAGCGGAGACCCAGTACTTC

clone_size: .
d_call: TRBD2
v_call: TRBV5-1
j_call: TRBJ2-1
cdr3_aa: CASELGLEGEQFF
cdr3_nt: TGCGCCAGCGAATTGGGACTAGAGGGTGAGCAGTTCTTC

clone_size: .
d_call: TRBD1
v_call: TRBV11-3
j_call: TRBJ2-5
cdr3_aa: CASSTYRGQETQYF
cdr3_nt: TGTGCCAGCAGCACCTACAGGGGGCAAGAGACCCAGTACTTC

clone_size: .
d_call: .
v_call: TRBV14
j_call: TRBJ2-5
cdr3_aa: CASSRTEETQYF
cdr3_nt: TGTGCCAGCAGCCGGACAGAAGAGACCCAGTACTTC

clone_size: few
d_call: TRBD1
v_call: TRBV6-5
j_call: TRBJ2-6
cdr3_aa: CASSYTTGAGANVLTF
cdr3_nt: TGTGCCAGCAGTTACACCACAGGGGCTGGGGCCAACGTCCTGACTTTC

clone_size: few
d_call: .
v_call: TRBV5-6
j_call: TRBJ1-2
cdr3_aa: CASSPGRGGYTF
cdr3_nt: TGTGCCAGCAGCCCGGGGAGAGGCGGCTACACCTTC

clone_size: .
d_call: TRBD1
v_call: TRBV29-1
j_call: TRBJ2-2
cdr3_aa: CSARQGMNTGELFF
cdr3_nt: TGCAGCGCGAGACAGGGAATGAACACCGGGGAGCTGTTTTTT

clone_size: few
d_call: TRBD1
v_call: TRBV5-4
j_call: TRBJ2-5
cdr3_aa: CASSLQGAGETQYF
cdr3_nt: TGTGCCAGCAGCTTACAGGGGGCTGGGGAGACCCAGTACTTC

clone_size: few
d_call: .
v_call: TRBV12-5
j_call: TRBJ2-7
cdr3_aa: CASGWVTGEQYF
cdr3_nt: TGTGCTAGTGGGTGGGTAACGGGCGAGCAGTACTTC

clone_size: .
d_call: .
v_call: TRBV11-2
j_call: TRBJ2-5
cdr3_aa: CASSLGRVRETQYF
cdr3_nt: TGTGCCAGCAGCTTAGGCAGGGTACGAGAGACCCAGTACTTC

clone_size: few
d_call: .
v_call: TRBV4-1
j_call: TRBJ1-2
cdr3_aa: CASRRTANYGYTF
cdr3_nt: TGCGCCAGCCGGCGGACAGCTAACTATGGCTACACCTTC

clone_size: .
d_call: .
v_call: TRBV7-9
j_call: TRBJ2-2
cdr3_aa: CASSLVRTDTGELFF
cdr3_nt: TGTGCCAGCAGCTTAGTCCGGACTGACACCGGGGAGCTGTTTTTT

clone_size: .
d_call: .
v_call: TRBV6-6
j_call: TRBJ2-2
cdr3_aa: CASTQESPGELFF
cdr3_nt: TGTGCCAGCACCCAGGAATCCCCCGGGGAGCTGTTTTTT

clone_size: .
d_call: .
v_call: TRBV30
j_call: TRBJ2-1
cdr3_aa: CAWKGEPYNEQFF
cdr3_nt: TGTGCCTGGAAGGGGGAGCCTTACAATGAGCAGTTCTTC

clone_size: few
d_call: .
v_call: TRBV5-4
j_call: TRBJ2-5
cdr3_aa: CASSSPGWGAQYF
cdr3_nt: TGTGCCAGCAGCTCCCCGGGGTGGGGAGCCCAGTACTTC

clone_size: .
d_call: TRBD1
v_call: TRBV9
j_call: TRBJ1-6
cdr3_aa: CASSETGNSPLHF
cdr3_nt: TGTGCCAGCAGCGAGACAGGGAATTCACCCCTCCACTTT

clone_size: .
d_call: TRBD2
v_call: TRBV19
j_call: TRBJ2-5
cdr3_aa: CASSRAGGETQYF
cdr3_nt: TGTGCCAGTAGCCGAGCGGGAGGGGAGACCCAGTACTTC

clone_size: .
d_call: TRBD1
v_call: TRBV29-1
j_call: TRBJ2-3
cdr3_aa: CSVGTGVGDTQYF
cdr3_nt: TGCAGCGTTGGGACAGGGGTGGGAGATACGCAGTATTTT

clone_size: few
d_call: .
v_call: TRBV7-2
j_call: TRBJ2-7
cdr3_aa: CASPPGGCDYEQYF
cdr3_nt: TGTGCCAGCCCCCCCGGAGGCTGCGACTACGAGCAGTACTTC

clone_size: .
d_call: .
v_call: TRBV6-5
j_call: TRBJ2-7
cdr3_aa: CASSTRQGGYEQYF
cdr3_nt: TGTGCCAGCAGTACACGACAGGGAGGCTACGAGCAGTACTTC

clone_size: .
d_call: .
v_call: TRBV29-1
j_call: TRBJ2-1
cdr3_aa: CSVAGRRAPGVSYNEQFF
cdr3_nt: TGCAGCGTTGCGGGCAGACGAGCTCCGGGAGTTTCCTACAATGAGCAGTTCTTC

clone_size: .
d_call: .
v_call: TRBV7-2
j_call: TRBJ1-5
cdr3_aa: CASSLESHLSNQPQHF
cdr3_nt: TGTGCCAGCAGCTTAGAGAGCCACCTTAGCAATCAGCCCCAGCATTTT

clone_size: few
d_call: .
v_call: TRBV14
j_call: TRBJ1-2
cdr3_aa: CASSRDRFYGYTF
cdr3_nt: TGTGCCAGCAGCCGTGACAGATTCTATGGCTACACCTTC

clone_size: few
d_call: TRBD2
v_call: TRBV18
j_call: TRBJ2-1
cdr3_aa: CASSPGLAENNEQFF
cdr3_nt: TGTGCCAGCTCACCGGGACTAGCGGAAAACAATGAGCAGTTCTTC

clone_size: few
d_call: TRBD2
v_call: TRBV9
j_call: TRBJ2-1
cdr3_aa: CASSYGTSGRTYNEQFF
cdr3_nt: TGTGCCAGCAGCTACGGGACTAGCGGGAGGACTTACAATGAGCAGTTCTTC

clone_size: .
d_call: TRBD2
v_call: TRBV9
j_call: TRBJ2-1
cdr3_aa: CASSAGLADRDEQFF
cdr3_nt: TGTGCCAGCAGCGCCGGACTAGCGGATAGGGATGAGCAGTTCTTC

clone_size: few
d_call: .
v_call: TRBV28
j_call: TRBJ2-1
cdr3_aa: CASSSETLSVNEQFF
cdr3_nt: TGTGCCAGCAGTTCTGAGACACTGTCGGTCAATGAGCAGTTCTTC